A single sample gave rise to the 11 T cell receptor beta chains below, sequenced in a study of spatial heterogeneity in lung cancer. MiXCR was run by TCRdb on the 5' RACE reads, yielding one entry per CDR3 protein. The sample includes 25,000 or so distinct CDR3 sequences, more than 8% seen only once; the top ten take about 36%. Time point denoted: sample taken at primary tumor resection. The authors sequenced whole RNA from tumor, nontumor lung or frozen PBMC without sorting. The source was PBMCs, collected at surgery. Receptor source: a female donor with early-stage non-small cell lung cancer.

This clonotype was found many times. The rearrangement uses TRBV29-1 and TRBJ1-4, with 12 positions matching TRBD1. CDR3 size: 13 residues. Per the germline V gene, CDR1 is SQVTM and CDR2 is ANQGSEA. The ends lost 6 bases at V and 8 bases at J; junction bases unmatched: 4. Here the CDR3 reads CSVWGQGAEKLFF. DNA of the CDR3: TGCAGCGTCTGGGGACAGGGGGCCGAAAAACTGTTTTTT.

This clonotype was seen a handful of times. V is TRBV7-9 and J is TRBJ2-2; D call uncertain. Germline V gene sequence: CDR1 SEHNR, CDR2 FQNEAQ (reference sequence). This CDR3 contains 13 residues. V was clipped by 5 bases and J by 5 bases, with 9 bases between them. CDR3: CASSPVGTGELFF. DNA for the CDR3: TGTGCCAGCAGCCCAGTGGGAACCGGGGAGCTGTTTTTT.

There are many counts of this clonotype. The rearrangement links TRBV5-1 to TRBJ2-1, with D hard to call. CDR1 is SGHRS and CDR2 is YFSETQ in the germline V gene. This CDR3 spans 12 amino acids. Trimming pared 7 bases from V and 6 bases from J, leaving 11 bases between. CDR3 nucleotide sequence: TGCGCCAGCTGGTCTTTTGTCAATGAGCAGTTCTTC. It encodes CASWSFVNEQFF.

This clonotype was seen many times. The chain recombines TRBV12-3 or TRBV12-4 with TRBJ1-5; 11 bases map to TRBD1. V was pared by 5 bases and J by 6 bases, with 6 bases of the junction left unmatched. The CDR3 is made up of 15 amino acids. As DNA, the CDR3 is TGTGCCAGCAGTGTAGGACAGGGGGCTGGTCAGCCCCAGCATTTT. Encoded protein: CASSVGQGAGQPQHF.

The V gene is TRBV28, the J gene TRBJ2-5; TRBD1 matches at 9 bases. Germline CDR1 MDHEN, CDR2 SYDVKM. The CDR3 runs to 15 residues. The ends lost 6 bases at V and 4 bases at J; junction bases unmatched: 9. The CDR3 DNA is TGTGCCAGCAGCCCGGGACAGGGAGGCCGAGAGACCCAGTACTTC. It encodes CASSPGQGGRETQYF.

This clonotype was observed a few times. The chain recombines TRBV11-3 with TRBJ2-5; possibly TRBD2 for D (6 bases). The V end lost 1 base, the J end lost 4 bases, and 16 bases lay between the germline ends. The germline CDR1 and CDR2 sequences are SGHNT and YENEEA. The CDR3 runs 16 residues. CDR3 sequence (DNA): TGTGCCAGCAGCTTAGCAAGCCAGAGGAGGGGAGAGACCCAGTACTTC. Encoded protein: CASSLASQRRGETQYF.

This clonotype was observed many times. The genes are TRBV20-1 and TRBJ1-2; no clear D gene. The CDR3 covers 13 residues. Deletions cut 0 bases from V and 8 bases from J, with 13 bases between. Per the germline V gene, CDR1 is DFQATT and CDR2 is SNEGSKA (reference sequence). The CDR3: CSARDRPPRGYTF. The CDR3 DNA sequence: TGCAGTGCTAGAGATAGACCCCCCCGGGGCTACACCTTC.

This clonotype was found many times. The chain carries TRBV5-1 and TRBJ2-7; 8 positions agree with TRBD1. The germline CDR1 and CDR2 sequences are SGHRS and YFSETQ. V gave up 6 bases and J gave up 5 bases; unmatched junction bases: 7. The CDR3 sequence is 13 residues long. The CDR3 region is CASTSGGTDEQYF. The CDR3 bases are TGCGCCAGCACCTCAGGGGGCACGGACGAGCAGTACTTC.

The V call is TRBV6-5, the J call TRBJ2-3; tentative D call: TRBD2 (6 bases). This CDR3 is 15 amino acids long. Trimming cost V 0 bases and J 1 base, with 8 bases left between them. From germline, CDR1 is MNHEY and CDR2 SVGAGI. In DNA, the CDR3 is TGTGCCAGCAGTTACTCGTGGGGGGGCACAGATACGCAGTATTTT. This codes for CASSYSWGGTDTQYF.

This clonotype turned up a few times. This chain links TRBV9 with TRBJ2-1; D gene uncertain. This CDR3 comprises 14 residues. CDR1 is SGDLS, CDR2 YYNGEE, per germline. With 0 bases removed from V and 10 bases from J, the gap between germline ends came to 14 bases. The CDR3 loop is CASSVENSILEQFF. The CDR3 DNA is TGTGCCAGCAGCGTAGAAAATAGCATACTCGAGCAGTTCTTC.

This clonotype was detected ten times or more. The genes are TRBV7-9 and TRBJ1-4; 9 bases agree with TRBD1. Trimming at V came to 1 base and at J to 8 bases, leaving 2 bases not matched to a gene. Germline assignment: CDR1 SEHNR and CDR2 FQNEAQ (reference sequence). The CDR3 runs 14 residues. CDR3 sequence reads: CASSLGTGDEKLFF. As DNA, the CDR3 is TGTGCCAGCAGCTTAGGGACAGGGGACGAAAAACTGTTTTTT.